The 8 T cell receptor beta chains presented below share a single source sample, sequenced in a study of blood T cell repertoires in COVID-19. Repertoires were generated with immunoSEQ multiplex PCR, while TCRdb's copy carries only in-frame clones and drops some. Among over 350,000 clones listed, 91% were seen once. Sequences were obtained from PBMCs or T cells enriched from blood (not recorded which). These receptors were collected from a woman aged 40 to 49 who had been exposed to COVID-19.

Here the CDR3 reads CASSLSIRPGQNYGYTF. The DNA of the CDR3 is TGTGCCAGCAGTTTATCGATTCGCCCGGGACAGAACTATGGCTACACCTTC. The chain joins TRBV28 to TRBJ1-2, with TRBD1 matching 7 bases. This CDR3 comprises 17 residues. Unmatched junction bases numbered 10, after V lost 1 base and J lost 2 bases. Germline V gene data show CDR1 as MDHEN and CDR2 as SYDVKM.

This clone was observed once. V is TRBV29-1 and J is TRBJ1-2; TRBD1 aligns across 7 bases. V lost 1 base and J lost 7; bases outside the gene matches: 6. Per the germline V gene, CDR1 is SQVTM and CDR2 is ANQGSEA. The CDR3 covers 13 residues. The DNA of the CDR3 is TGCAGCGTTGAAGGAGGGGGCAAGGCTGGCTACACCTTC. Its protein product is CSVEGGGKAGYTF.

The chain combines TRBV5-4 with TRBJ1-1, with a weak D call TRBD1 (5 bases). V was pared by 0 bases and J by 3 bases, with 9 bases between. The CDR3 sequence is 14 residues long. Germline values: CDR1 SGHNT, CDR2 YYREEE (reference sequence). The CDR3 DNA is TGTGCCAGCAGCTTGGGGCAGGGCCACACTGAAGCTTTCTTT. Protein product: CASSLGQGHTEAFF.

This sequence joins TRBV28 and TRBJ2-1; no firm D call. The germline CDR1 and CDR2 sequences are MDHEN and SYDVKM. CDR3 length: 14 residues. The ends were cut back, 5 bases at V and 4 bases at J, with 12 bases in the middle. The CDR3 coding sequence is TGTGCCAGCAGTCGATCTACAGCTTACAATGAGCAGTTCTTC. It encodes CASSRSTAYNEQFF.

The chain combines TRBV6-6 with TRBJ1-2; TRBD1 matches at 11 bases. The V gene end was trimmed by 4 bases and the J gene end by 2 bases; junction bases not matched to a gene: 3. The CDR3 is 15 amino acids. Looked up from germline, CDR1 is MNHNY and CDR2 is SVGAGI (reference sequence). CDR3 amino acids: CASSSGQGANYGYTF. DNA of the CDR3: TGTGCCAGCAGTTCAGGACAGGGGGCGAACTATGGCTACACCTTC.

This chain uses TRBV6-5 with TRBJ2-7; the match to TRBD2 covers 12 bases. J gave up 2 bases and V 8 bases, and 4 bases lay outside the gene matches. This CDR3 has 14 amino acids. CDR1 and CDR2 from the germline V gene are MNHEY and SVGAGI. In DNA form, the CDR3 reads TGTGCCAGCGATAGGACTAGCGGGACCTACGAGCAGTACTTC. It encodes CASDRTSGTYEQYF.

The count of this clone is one. The CDR3 loop is CASSLGGQGRGEKLFF. The CDR3, as DNA: TGTGCCAGCAGCTTAGGCGGACAGGGGAGAGGTGAAAAACTGTTTTTT. V is TRBV7-6 and J is TRBJ1-4; 9 bases agree with TRBD1. From germline, CDR1 is SGHVS and CDR2 FNYEAQ. This CDR3 is 16 amino acids long. The junction had 7 bases not matched to a gene; V was cut back by 1 base and J by 7 bases.

The rearrangement uses TRBV6-5 and TRBJ1-3; tentative D call: TRBD1 (6 bases). In germline, CDR1 is MNHEY, CDR2 SVGAGI. Trimming cost V 4 bases and J 4 bases, with 17 bases left between them. This CDR3 region has 16 residues. CDR3 sequence (DNA): TGTGCCAGCAGTTTTGGAGCGTACAGGGCCGGAAACACCATATATTTT. Its protein is CASSFGAYRAGNTIYF.